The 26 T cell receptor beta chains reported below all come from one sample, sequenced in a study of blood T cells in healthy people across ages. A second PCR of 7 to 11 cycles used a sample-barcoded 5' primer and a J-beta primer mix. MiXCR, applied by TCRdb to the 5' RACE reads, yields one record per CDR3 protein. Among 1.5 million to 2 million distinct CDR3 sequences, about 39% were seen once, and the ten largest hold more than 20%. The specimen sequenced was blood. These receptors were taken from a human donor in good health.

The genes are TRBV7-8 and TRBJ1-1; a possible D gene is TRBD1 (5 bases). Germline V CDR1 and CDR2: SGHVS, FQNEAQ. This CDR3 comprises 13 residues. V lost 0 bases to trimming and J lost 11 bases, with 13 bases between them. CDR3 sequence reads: CASSLAGPEGAFF. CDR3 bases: TGTGCCAGCAGCTTAGCGGGACCCGAAGGGGCTTTCTTT.

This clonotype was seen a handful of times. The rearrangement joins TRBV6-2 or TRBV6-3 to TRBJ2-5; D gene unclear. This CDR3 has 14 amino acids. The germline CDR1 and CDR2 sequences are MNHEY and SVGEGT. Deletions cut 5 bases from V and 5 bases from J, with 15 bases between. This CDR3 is CASSPPSQEETQYF. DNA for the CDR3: TGTGCCAGCAGTCCCCCGTCCCAGGAGGAGACCCAGTACTTC.

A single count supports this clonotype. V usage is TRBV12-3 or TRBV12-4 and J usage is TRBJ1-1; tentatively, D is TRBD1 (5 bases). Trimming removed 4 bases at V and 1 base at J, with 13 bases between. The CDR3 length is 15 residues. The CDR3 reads CASSSRALENTEAFF. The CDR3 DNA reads TGTGCCAGCAGTTCCAGGGCCCTTGAGAACACTGAAGCTTTCTTT.

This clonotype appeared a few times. The CDR3 loop is CASSLGSARGGSGDTQYF. CDR3 nucleotides: TGTGCCAGCAGTTTGGGTTCCGCGCGGGGGGGTTCAGGAGATACGCAGTATTTT. The chain has TRBV27 and TRBJ2-3; 9 bases align to TRBD2. The CDR3 loop spans 18 amino acids. Germline assignment: CDR1 MNHEY and CDR2 SMNVEV (reference sequence). V lost 3 bases, J lost 5 bases, and 15 bases stayed unmatched.

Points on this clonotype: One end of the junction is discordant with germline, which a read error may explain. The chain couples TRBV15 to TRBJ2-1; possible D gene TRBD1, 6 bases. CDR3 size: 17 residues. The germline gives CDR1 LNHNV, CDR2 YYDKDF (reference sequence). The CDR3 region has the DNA TGTGCCACCAGCGGAGAGGATCAGGGGTCGTCCTACAATGAGCAGTTCTTC. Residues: CATSGEDQGSSYNEQFF.

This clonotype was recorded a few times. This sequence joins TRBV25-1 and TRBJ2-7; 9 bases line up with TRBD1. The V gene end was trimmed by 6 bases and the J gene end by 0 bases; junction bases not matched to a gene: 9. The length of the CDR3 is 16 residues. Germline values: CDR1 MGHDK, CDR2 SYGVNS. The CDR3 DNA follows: TGTGCCAGCAGAAAGGGGGGGACAGGGACCTCCTACGAGCAGTACTTC. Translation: CASRKGGTGTSYEQYF.

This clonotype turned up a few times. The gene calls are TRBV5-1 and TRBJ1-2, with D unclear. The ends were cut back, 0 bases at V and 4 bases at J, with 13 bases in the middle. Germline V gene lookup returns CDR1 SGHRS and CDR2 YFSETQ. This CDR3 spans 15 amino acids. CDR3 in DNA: TGCGCCAGCAGCTTGGAGGGCCAAGTAGTCTATGGCTACACCTTC. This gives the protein CASSLEGQVVYGYTF.

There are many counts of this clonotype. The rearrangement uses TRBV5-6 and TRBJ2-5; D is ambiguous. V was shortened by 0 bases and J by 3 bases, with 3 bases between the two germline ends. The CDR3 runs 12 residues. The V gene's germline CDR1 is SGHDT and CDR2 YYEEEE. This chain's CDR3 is CASSLVKETQYF. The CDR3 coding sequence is TGTGCCAGCAGCTTGGTAAAAGAGACCCAGTACTTC.

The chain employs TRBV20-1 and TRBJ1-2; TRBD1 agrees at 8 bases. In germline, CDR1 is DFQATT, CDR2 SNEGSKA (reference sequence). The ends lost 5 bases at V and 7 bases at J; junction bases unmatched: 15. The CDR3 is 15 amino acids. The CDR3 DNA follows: TGCAGTGCTGTAAGCTACAGGGGGAATGACGGTGGCTACACCTTC. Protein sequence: CSAVSYRGNDGGYTF.

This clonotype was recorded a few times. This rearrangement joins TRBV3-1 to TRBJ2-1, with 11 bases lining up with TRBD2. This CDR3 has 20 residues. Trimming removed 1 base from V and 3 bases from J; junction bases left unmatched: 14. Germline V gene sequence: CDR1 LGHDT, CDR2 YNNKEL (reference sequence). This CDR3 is CASSQGSLAGGPTFYNEQFF. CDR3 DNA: TGTGCCAGCAGCCAAGGGTCTCTAGCGGGGGGACCGACTTTCTACAATGAGCAGTTCTTC.

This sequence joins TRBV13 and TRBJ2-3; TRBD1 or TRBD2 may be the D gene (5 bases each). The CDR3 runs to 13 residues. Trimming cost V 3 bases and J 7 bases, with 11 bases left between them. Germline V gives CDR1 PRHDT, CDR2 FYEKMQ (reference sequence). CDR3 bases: TGTGCCAGCAGCTTCTTCCAGGGACATACGCAGTATTTT. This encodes CASSFFQGHTQYF.

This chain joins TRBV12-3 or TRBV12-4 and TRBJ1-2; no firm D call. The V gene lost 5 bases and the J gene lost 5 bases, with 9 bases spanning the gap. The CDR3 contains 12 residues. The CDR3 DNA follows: TGTGCCAGCAGTGACGGATGGTATGGCTACACCTTC. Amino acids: CASSDGWYGYTF.

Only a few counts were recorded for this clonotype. The CDR3: CSADGGAGSNYGYTF. CDR3 DNA: TGCAGTGCTGACGGGGGGGCAGGGTCTAACTATGGCTACACCTTC. The chain combines TRBV20-1 with TRBJ1-2; perhaps TRBD1 as D (6 bases). The CDR3 is made up of 15 amino acids. V shed 5 bases and J shed 0 bases, with 16 bases lying between them. Germline V CDR1 and CDR2: DFQATT, SNEGSKA (reference sequence).

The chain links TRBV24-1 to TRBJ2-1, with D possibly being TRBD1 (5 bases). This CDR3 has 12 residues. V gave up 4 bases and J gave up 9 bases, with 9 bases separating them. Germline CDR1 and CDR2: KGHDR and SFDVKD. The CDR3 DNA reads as TGTGCCACCAGTGACAGGGTGAGTGAGCAGTTCTTC. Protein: CATSDRVSEQFF.

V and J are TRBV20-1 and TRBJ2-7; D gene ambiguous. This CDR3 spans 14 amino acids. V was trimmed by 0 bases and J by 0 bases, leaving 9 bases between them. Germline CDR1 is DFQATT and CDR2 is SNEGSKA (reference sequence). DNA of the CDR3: TGCAGTGCTAGAGATGAGAGGAGCTCCTACGAGCAGTACTTC. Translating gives CSARDERSSYEQYF.

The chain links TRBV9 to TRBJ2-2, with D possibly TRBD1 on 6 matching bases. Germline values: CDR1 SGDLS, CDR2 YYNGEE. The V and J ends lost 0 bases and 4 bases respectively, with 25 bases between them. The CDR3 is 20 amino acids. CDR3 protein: CASSVVRCIRRQGTTGELFF. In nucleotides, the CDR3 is TGTGCCAGCAGCGTAGTCCGTTGTATCCGTAGGCAGGGGACCACCGGGGAGCTGTTTTTT.

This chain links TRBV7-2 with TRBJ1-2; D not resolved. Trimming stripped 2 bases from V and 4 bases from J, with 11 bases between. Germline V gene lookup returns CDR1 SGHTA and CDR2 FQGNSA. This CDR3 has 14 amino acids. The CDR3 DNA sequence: TGTGCCAGCAGCTTAACGGAGGAAATCTATGGCTACACCTTC. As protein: CASSLTEEIYGYTF. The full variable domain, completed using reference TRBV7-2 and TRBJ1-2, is GAGVSQSPSNKVTEKGKDVELRCDPISGHTALYWYRQSLGQGLEFLIYFQGNSAPDKSGLPSDRFSAERTGGSVSTLTIQRTQQEDSAVYLCASSLTEEIYGYTFGSGTRLTVV.

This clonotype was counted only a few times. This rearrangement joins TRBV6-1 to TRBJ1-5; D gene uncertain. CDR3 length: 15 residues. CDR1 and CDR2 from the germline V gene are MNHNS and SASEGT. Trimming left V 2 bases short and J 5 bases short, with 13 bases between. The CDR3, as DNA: TGTGCCAGCAGTGAACCGCACCTCAGTTATCAGCCCCAGCATTTT. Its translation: CASSEPHLSYQPQHF.

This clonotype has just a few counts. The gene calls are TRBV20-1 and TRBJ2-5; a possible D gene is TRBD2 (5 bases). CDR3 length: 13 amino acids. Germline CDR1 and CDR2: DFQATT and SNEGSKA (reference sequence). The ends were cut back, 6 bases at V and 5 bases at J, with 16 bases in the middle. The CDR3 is CSAQQPSLETQYF. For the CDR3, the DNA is TGCAGTGCCCAACAACCTAGCCTTGAGACCCAGTACTTC.

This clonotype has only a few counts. CDR3 DNA sequence: TGTGCCAGCAGCCCCCAGGCTGCGGGCCATCTCTCCTACGAGCAGTACTTC. It yields the protein CASSPQAAGHLSYEQYF. The J gene is TRBJ2-7, the V gene TRBV9; perhaps TRBD2 as D (5 bases). Trimming cost V 4 bases and J 0 bases, with 20 bases left between them. The CDR3 has 17 amino acids. The germline CDR1 and CDR2 sequences are SGDLS and YYNGEE.

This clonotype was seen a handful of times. Here the CDR3 DNA reads TGTGCCAGCAGTTTATCGGGGAAGCAGTTCTTC. Protein sequence: CASSLSGKQFF. This chain joins TRBV12-3 or TRBV12-4 and TRBJ2-1; a possible D gene is TRBD2 (5 bases). The CDR3 has 11 amino acids. The V end was cut by 2 bases, the J end by 11 bases, with 7 bases between.

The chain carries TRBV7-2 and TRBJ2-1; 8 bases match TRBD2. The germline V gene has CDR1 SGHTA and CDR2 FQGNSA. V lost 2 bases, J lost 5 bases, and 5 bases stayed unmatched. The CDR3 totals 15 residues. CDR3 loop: CASSLTRGAHNEQFF. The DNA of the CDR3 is TGTGCCAGCAGCTTAACGCGGGGGGCCCACAATGAGCAGTTCTTC.

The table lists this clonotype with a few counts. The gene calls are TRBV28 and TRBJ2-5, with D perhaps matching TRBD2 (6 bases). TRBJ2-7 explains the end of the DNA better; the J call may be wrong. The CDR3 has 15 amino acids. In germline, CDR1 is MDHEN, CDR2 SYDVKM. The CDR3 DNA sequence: TGTGCCAGCAGAAAAGGTGGACCGGGGAGGTACGAGCAGTACTTC. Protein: CASRKGGPGRYEQYF.

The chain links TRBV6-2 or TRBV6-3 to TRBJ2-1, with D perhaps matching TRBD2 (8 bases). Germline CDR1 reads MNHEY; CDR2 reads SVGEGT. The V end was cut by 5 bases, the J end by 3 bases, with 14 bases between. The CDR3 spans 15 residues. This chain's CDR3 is CASSVQGTSYNEQFF. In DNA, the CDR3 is TGTGCCAGCAGTGTACAGGGGACTAGCTACAATGAGCAGTTCTTC.

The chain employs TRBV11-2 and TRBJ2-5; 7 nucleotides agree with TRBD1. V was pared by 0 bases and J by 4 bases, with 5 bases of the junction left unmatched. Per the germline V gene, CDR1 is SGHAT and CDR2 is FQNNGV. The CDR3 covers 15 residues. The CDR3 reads CASSLDPDRAETQYF. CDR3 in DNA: TGTGCCAGCAGCTTAGACCCCGACAGGGCAGAGACCCAGTACTTC.

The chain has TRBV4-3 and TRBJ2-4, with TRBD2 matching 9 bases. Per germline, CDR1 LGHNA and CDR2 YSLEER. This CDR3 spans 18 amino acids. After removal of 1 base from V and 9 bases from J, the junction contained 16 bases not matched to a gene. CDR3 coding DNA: TGCGCCAGCAGCCAAGGGATCAGCGGGGGGATCCCGGGGGGCATTCAGTACTTC. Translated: CASSQGISGGIPGGIQYF.